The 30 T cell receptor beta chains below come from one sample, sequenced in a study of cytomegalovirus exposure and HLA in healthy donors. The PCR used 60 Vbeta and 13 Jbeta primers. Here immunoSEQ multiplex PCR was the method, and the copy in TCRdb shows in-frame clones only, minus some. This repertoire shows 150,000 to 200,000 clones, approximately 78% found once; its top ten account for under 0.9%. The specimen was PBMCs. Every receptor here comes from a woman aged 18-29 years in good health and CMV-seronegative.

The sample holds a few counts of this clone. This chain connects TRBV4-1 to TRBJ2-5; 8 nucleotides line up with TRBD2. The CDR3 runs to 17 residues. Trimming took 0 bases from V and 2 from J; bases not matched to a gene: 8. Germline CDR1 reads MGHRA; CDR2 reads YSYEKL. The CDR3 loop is CASSQDGSGEFQETQYF. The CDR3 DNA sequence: TGCGCCAGCAGCCAAGATGGTAGCGGGGAGTTTCAAGAGACCCAGTACTTC.

The CDR3 nucleotides are TGCGCCAGCAGCTTGGGACAGATTTACGAGCAGTACTTC. This codes for CASSLGQIYEQYF. V gene TRBV5-1 combines with J gene TRBJ2-7, with D possibly matching TRBD1 (5 bases). The length of the CDR3 is 13 residues. V was cut by 0 bases and J by 4 bases, with 8 bases left in between. In germline, CDR1 is SGHRS, CDR2 YFSETQ.

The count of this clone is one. The CDR3 DNA reads TGCGCCAGCAGCTCCCACTTAACTGTACAGGGGGATGGCACTGAAGCTTTCTTT. Residues: CASSSHLTVQGDGTEAFF. This chain joins TRBV5-1 and TRBJ1-1, with TRBD1 matching 8 bases. CDR3 length: 18 residues. The ends lost 3 bases at V and 4 bases at J; junction bases unmatched: 17. CDR1 and CDR2 from the germline V gene are SGHRS and YFSETQ.

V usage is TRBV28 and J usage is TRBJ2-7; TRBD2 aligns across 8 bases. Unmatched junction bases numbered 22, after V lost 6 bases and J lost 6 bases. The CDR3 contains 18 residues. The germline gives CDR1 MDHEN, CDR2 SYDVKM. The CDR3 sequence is CASRPDRQPLSGRIEQYF. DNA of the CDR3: TGTGCCAGCAGACCGGACAGACAACCCCTGAGCGGGAGAATCGAGCAGTACTTC.

As DNA, the CDR3 is TGTGCCAGCAGCTTCGGGACTCCATCCTACGAGCAGTACTTC. Its protein is CASSFGTPSYEQYF. The rearrangement links TRBV7-2 to TRBJ2-7, with TRBD2 as a possible D gene (6 bases). The V end lost 3 bases, the J end lost 1 base, and 10 bases lay between the germline ends. The germline CDR1 and CDR2 sequences are SGHTA and FQGNSA. This CDR3 is 14 amino acids long. Combining the CDR3 with reference TRBV7-2 and TRBJ2-7 gives the whole variable domain GAGVSQSPSNKVTEKGKDVELRCDPISGHTALYWYRQSLGQGLEFLIYFQGNSAPDKSGLPSDRFSAERTGGSVSTLTIQRTQQEDSAVYLCASSFGTPSYEQYFGPGTRLTVT.

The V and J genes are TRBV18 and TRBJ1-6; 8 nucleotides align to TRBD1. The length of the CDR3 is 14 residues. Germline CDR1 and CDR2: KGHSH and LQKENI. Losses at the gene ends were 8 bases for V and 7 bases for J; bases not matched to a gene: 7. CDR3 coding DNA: TGTGCCAGCGCAAAGGGACAGGAGAATTCACCCCTCCACTTT. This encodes CASAKGQENSPLHF.

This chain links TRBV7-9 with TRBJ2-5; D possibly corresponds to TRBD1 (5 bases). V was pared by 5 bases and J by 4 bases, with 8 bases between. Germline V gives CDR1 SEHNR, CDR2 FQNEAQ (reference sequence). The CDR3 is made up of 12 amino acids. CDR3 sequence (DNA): TGTGCCAGCAGCCTTAGGGGAGAGACCCAGTACTTC. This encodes CASSLRGETQYF.

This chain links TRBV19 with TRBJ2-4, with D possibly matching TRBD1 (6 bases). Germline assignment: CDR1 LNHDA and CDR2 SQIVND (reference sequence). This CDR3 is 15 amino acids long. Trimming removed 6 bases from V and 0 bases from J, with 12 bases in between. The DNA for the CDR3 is TGTGCCAGTAGGTTGACAGGATTAGCCAAAAACATTCAGTACTTC. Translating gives CASRLTGLAKNIQYF.

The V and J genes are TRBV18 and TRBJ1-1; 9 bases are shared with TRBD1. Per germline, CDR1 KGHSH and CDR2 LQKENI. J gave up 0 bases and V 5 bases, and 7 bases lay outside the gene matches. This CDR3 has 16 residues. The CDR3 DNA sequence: TGTGCCAGCTCAGTAAGGACAGGGGACATGAACACTGAAGCTTTCTTT. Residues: CASSVRTGDMNTEAFF.

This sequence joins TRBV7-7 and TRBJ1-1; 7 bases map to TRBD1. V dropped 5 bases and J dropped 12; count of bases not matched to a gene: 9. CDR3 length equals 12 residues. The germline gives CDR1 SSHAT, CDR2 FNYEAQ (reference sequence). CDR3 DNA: TGTGCCAGCAGCGCATCAGGGGGGAAGCCTTTCTTT. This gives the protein CASSASGGKPFF.

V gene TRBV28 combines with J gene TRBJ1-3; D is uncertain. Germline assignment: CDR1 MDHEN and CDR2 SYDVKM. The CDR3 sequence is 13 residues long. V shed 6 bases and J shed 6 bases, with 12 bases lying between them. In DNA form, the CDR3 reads TGTGCCAGCAGCGGGAGGATTCTAAACACCATATATTTT. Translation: CASSGRILNTIYF.

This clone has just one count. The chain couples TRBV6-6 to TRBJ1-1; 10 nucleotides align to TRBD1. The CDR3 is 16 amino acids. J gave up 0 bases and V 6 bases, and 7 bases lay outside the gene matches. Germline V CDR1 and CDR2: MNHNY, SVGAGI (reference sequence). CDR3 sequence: CASSADRGKVNTEAFF. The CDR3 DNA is TGTGCCAGCAGCGCGGACAGGGGGAAGGTGAACACTGAAGCTTTCTTT.

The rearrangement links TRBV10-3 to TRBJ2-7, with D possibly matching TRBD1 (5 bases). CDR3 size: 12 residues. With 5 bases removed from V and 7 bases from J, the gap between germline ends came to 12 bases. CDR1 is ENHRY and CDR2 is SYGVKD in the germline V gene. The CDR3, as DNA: TGTGCCATCAGTCCCCAGCAGGGTGAGCAGTACTTC. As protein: CAISPQQGEQYF.

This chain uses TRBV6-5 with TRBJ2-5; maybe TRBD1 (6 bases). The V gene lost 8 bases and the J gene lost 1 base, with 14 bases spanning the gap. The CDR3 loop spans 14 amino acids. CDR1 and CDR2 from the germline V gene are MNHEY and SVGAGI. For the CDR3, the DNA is TGTGCCAGCTTTGAGGGGGTCCGCCAAGAGACCCAGTACTTC. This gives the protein CASFEGVRQETQYF.

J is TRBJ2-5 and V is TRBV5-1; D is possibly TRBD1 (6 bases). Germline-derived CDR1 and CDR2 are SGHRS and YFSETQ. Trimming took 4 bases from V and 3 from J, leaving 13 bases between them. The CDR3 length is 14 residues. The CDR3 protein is CASSRRQEKETQYF. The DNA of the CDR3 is TGCGCCAGCAGCCGACGACAGGAAAAAGAGACCCAGTACTTC.

CDR3 DNA sequence: TGCAGCGTTGAGGGACTAGCGGGGTTACAGGGAGAGACCCAGTACTTC. Its translation is CSVEGLAGLQGETQYF. The rearrangement links TRBV29-1 to TRBJ2-5; TRBD2 matches 13 bases. Germline loops: CDR1 SQVTM, CDR2 ANQGSEA. This CDR3 has 16 residues. V dropped 3 bases and J dropped 4; count of bases not matched to a gene: 8.

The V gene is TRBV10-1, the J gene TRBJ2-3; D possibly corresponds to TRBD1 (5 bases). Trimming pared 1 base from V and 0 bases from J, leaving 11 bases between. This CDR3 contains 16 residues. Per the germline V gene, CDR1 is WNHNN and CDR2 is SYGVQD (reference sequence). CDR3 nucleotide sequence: TGCGCCAGCAGTGAGTTTATGACAGAGAGCACAGATACGCAGTATTTT. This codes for CASSEFMTESTDTQYF.

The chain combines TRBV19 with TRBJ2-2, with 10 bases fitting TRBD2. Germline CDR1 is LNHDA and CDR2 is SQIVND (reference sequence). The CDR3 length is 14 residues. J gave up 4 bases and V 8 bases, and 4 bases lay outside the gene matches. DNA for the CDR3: TGTGCCAGTGGACTAGCGGACTTCACCGGGGAGCTGTTTTTT. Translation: CASGLADFTGELFF.

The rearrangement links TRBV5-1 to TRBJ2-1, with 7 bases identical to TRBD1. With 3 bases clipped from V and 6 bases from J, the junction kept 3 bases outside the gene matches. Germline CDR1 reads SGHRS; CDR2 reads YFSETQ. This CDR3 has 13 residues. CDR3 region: CASSSQGINEQFF. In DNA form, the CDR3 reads TGCGCCAGCAGCTCACAGGGGATCAATGAGCAGTTCTTC.

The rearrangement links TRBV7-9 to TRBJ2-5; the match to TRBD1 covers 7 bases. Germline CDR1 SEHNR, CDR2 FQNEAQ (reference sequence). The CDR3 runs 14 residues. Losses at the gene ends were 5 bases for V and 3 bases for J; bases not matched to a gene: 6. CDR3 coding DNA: TGTGCCAGCAGCACACAGGGGCCCGAAGAGACCCAGTACTTC. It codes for CASSTQGPEETQYF. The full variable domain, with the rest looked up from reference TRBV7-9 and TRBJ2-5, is DTGVSQNPRHKITKRGQNVTFRCDPISEHNRLYWYRQTLGQGPEFLTYFQNEAQLEKSRLLSDRFSAERPKGSFSTLEIQRTEQGDSAMYLCASSTQGPEETQYFGPGTRLLVL.

CDR3 protein: CASSYSSTGGIDGYTF. Here the CDR3 DNA reads TGTGCCAGCAGTTACTCGTCGACAGGGGGAATAGATGGCTACACCTTC. V and J are TRBV6-6 and TRBJ1-2; TRBD1 agrees at 9 bases. Unmatched junction bases numbered 8, after V lost 0 bases and J lost 6 bases. CDR3 size: 16 residues. The germline V gene encodes CDR1 MNHNY and CDR2 SVGAGI (reference sequence).

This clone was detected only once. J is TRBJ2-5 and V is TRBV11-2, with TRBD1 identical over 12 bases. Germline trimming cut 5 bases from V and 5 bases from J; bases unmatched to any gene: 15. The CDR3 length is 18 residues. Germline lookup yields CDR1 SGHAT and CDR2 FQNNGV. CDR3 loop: CASSVAPGTGGDWETQYF. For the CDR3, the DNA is TGTGCCAGCAGCGTAGCTCCCGGGACAGGGGGCGATTGGGAGACCCAGTACTTC.

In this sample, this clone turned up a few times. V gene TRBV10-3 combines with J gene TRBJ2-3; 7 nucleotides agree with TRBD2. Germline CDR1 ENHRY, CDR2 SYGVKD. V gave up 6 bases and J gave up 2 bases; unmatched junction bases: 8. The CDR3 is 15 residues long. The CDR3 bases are TGTGCCATCAGCCCGCTAGCGGACTACACAGATACGCAGTATTTT. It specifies CAISPLADYTDTQYF.

The CDR3 spells CASSRAGVMYEQYF. The DNA for the CDR3 is TGTGCCAGCAGCCGAGCGGGAGTGATGTACGAGCAGTACTTC. The V and J genes are TRBV6-1 and TRBJ2-7; 8 bases align to TRBD2. From germline, CDR1 is MNHNS and CDR2 SASEGT. This CDR3 region has 14 residues. With V trimmed by 6 bases and J by 4 bases, 8 bases remained unmatched.

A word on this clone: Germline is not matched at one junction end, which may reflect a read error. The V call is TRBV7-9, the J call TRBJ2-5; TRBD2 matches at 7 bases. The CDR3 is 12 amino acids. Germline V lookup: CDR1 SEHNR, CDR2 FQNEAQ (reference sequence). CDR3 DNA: TGTGCCAGCAATTCCCGGGGCGGGAGACCAGACTTC. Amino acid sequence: CASNSRGGRPDF. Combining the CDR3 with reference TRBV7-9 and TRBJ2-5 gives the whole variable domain DTGVSQNPRHKITKRGQNVTFRCDPISEHNRLYWYRQTLGQGPEFLTYFQNEAQLEKSRLLSDRFSAERPKGSFSTLEIQRTEQGDSAMYLCASNSRGGRPDFGPGTRLLVL.

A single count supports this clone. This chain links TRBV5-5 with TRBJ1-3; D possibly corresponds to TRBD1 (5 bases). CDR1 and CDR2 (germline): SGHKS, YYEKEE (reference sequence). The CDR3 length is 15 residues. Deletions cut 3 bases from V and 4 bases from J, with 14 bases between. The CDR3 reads CASSSAGRLGNTIYF. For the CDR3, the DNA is TGTGCCAGCAGCTCTGCGGGGCGACTCGGAAACACCATATATTTT.

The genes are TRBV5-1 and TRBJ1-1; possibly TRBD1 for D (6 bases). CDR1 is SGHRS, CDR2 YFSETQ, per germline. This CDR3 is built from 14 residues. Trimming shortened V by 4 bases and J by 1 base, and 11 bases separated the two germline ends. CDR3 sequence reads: CASSPQQGNTEAFF. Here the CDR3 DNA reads TGCGCCAGCAGCCCCCAACAGGGGAACACTGAAGCTTTCTTT.

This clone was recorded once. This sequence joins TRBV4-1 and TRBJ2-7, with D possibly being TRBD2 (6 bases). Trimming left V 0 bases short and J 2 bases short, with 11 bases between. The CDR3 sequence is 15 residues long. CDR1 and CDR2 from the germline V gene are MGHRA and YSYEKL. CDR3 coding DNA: TGCGCCAGCAGCCAAGAGGCGGGGAACCCCTACGAGCAGTACTTC. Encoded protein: CASSQEAGNPYEQYF.

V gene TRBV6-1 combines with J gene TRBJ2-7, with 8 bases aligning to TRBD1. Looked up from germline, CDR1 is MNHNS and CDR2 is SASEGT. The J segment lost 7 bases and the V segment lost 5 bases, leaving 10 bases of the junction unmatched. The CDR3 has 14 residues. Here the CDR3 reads CASSLGQARYEQYF. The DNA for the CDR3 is TGTGCCAGCAGTTTGGGACAGGCGCGGTATGAGCAGTACTTC.

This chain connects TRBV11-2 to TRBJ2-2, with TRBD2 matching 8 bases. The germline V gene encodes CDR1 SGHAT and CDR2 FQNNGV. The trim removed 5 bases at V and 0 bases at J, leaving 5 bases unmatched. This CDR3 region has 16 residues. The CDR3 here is CASSRSGAANTGELFF. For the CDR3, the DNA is TGTGCCAGCAGCCGTAGCGGGGCAGCGAACACCGGGGAGCTGTTTTTT.